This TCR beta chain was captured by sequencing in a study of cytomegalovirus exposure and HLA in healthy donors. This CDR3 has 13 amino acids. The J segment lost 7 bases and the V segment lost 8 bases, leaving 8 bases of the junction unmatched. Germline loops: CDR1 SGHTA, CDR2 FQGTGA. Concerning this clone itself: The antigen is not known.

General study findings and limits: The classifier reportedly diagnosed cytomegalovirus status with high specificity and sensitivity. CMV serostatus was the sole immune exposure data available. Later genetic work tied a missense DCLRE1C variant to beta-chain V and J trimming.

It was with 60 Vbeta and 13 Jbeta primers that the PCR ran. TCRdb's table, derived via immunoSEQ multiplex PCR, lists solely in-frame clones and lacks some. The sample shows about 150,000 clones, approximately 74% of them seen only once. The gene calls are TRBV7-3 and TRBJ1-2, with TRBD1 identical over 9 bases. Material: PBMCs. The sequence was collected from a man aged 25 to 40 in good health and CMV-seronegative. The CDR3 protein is CASSRDRDAGYTF. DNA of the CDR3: TGTGCCAGCTCCCGGGACAGGGACGCTGGCTACACCTTC.